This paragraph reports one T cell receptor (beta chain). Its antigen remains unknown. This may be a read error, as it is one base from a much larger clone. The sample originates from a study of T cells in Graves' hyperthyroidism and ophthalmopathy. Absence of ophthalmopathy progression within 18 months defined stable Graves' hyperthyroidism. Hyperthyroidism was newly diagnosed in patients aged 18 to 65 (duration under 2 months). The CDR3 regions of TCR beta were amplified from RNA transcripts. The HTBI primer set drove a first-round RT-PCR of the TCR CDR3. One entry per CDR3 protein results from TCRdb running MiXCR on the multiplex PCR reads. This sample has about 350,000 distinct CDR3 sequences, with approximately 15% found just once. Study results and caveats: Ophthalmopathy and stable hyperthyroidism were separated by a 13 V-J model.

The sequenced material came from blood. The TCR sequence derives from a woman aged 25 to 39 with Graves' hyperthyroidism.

The DNA of the CDR3 is TGTGCCAGCAGTCCGGACAGGGATCGGCCCCAGCATTTT. Protein: CASSPDRDRPQHF. The chain is built from TRBV27 and TRBJ1-5; 8 positions match TRBD1. V shed 5 bases and J 9 bases; nucleotides not matched to a gene: 6. Germline assignment: CDR1 MNHEY and CDR2 SMNVEV (reference sequence). The CDR3 totals 13 residues.